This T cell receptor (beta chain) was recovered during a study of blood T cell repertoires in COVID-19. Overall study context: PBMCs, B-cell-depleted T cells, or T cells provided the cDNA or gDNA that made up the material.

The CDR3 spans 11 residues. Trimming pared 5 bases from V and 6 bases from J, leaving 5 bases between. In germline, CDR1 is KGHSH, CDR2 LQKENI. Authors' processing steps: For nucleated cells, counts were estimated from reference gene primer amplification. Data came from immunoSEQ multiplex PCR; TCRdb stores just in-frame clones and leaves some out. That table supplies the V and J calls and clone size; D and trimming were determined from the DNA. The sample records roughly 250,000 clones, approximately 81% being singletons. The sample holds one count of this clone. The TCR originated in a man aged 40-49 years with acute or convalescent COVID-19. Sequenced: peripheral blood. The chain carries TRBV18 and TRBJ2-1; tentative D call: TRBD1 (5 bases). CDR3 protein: CASSRGNEQFF. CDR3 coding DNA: TGTGCCAGCTCAAGGGGCAATGAGCAGTTCTTC.